This note documents a single TCR beta chain sequence. Germline loops: CDR1 MNHEY, CDR2 SVGAGI. The length of the CDR3 is 15 residues. V gave up 6 bases and J gave up 3 bases, with 15 bases separating them. This record belongs to a study of blood T cell repertoires in COVID-19. About the study: Italy, Spain and the United States were the sources of the convalescent and acute COVID-19 samples.

Participant ages covered about 18 to 89 years across 20 to 25 US areas. Researchers sorted participants into cohorts using their self-reported clinical history. Original data processing: Reference gene primers were amplified, and this amplification served to estimate nucleated cell counts. Measured with immunoSEQ multiplex PCR; TCRdb has only the in-frame clones, and not every one. D and trimming come from the DNA, and the V and J calls and clone size come from that table. The data contain 230,000 or so clones, around 90% of them singletons. This chain connects TRBV6-5 to TRBJ2-1; the D is unclear. The source material was PBMCs or T cells enriched from blood (not recorded which). The clonotype originates from a woman aged 50 to 60 with acute COVID-19. The CDR3 DNA reads as TGTGCCAGCAGCAGACCTCCTCCGGGCTACAATGAGCAGTTCTTC. This translates into CASSRPPPGYNEQFF.